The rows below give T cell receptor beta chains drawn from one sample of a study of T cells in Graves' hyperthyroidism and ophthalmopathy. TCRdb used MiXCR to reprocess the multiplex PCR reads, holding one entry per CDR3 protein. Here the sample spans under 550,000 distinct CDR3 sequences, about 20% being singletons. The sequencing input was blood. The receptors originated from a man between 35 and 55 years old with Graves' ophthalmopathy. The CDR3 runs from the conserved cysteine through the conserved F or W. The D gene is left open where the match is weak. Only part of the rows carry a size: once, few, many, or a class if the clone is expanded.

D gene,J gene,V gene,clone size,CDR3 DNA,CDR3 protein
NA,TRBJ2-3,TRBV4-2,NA,TGTGCCAGCAGCCAAGGGGTCGGTACTAGCACAGATACGCAGTATTTT,CASSQGVGTSTDTQYF
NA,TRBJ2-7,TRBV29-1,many,TGCAGCGTGGGAGCGGTCTCCTACGAGCAGTACTTC,CSVGAVSYEQYF
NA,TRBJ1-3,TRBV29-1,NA,TGCAGCGTTGAACTGTTGGCAGGCTCTGGAAACACTATATATTTT,CSVELLAGSGNTIYF
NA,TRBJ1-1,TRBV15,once,TGTGCCACCAGCAGAGGCCGGGACATGAACACTGAAGCTTTCTTT,CATSRGRDMNTEAFF
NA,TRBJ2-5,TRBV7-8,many,TGTGCCAGCAGTTCTGGATCCATGGGGGAGACCCAGTACTTC,CASSSGSMGETQYF
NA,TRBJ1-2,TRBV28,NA,TGTGCCAGCAACTTCGGACAGACCTATGGCTACACCTTC,CASNFGQTYGYTF
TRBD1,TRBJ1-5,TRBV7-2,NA,TGTGCCAGCAGCCCCAGACAGGGACGATATAGCAACCAGCCCCAGCATTTT,CASSPRQGRYSNQPQHF
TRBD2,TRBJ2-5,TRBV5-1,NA,TGCGCCAGCAGCCAGGGACTAAGAGAAGGTAGCTACTTC,CASSQGLREGSYF
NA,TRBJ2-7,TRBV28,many,TGTGCCAGCATCAGGGGAGGGAGCTCCTACGAGCAGTACTTC,CASIRGGSSYEQYF
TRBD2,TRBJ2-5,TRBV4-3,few,TGCGCCAGCAGCCAAGAGGGGGTTGGCGGGAGCGGGGGAGAGACCCAGTACTTC,CASSQEGVGGSGGETQYF
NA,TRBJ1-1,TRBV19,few,TGTGCCAGTACGGGACATAGGAACACTGAAGCTTTCTTT,CASTGHRNTEAFF
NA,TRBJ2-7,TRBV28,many,TGTGCCAGCAGGGACCATCTAGTAGGCTACGAGCAGTACTTC,CASRDHLVGYEQYF
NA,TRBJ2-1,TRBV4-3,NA,TGCGCCAGCAGCCCCATTGGGGCCTACAGCTCCTACAATGAGCAGTTCTTC,CASSPIGAYSSYNEQFF
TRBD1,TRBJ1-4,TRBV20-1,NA,TGCAGTGCCACTCCAGGGGGGGATGAAAAACTGTTTTTT,CSATPGGDEKLFF
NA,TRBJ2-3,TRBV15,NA,TGTGCCACCAGCCAGCGAAACCCGGGGGATACGCAGTATTTT,CATSQRNPGDTQYF
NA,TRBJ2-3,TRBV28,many,TGTGCCAGCAGTCCGCAGGGGGGCAACACGGATACGCAGTATTTT,CASSPQGGNTDTQYF